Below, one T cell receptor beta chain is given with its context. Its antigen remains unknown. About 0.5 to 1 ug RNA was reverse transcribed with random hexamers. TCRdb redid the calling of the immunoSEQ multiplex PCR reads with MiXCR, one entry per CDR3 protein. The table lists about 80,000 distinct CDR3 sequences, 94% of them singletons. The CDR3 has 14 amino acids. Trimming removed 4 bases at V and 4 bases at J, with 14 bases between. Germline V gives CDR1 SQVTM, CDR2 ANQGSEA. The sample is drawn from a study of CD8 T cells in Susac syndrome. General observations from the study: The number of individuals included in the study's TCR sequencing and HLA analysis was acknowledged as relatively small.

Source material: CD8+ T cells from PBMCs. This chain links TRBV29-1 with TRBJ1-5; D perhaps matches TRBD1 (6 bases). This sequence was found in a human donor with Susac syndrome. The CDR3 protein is CSVALPGTNQPQHF. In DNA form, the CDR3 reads TGCAGCGTTGCGTTACCAGGGACAAATCAGCCCCAGCATTTT.